The 27 T cell receptor beta chains reported below all come from one sample, sequenced in a study of shared clonotypes between healthy human individuals. Clones were sequenced by immunoSEQ multiplex PCR, and TCRdb holds only the in-frame ones, with some missing. The sample has about 1 million clones, around 76% seen once. The sequenced material came from memory CD4+ T cells sorted from blood. Documented subset: CD45RA-negative fraction. The receptor source for this set is a man aged 18 to 30 in good health.

The chain couples TRBV20-1 to TRBJ2-1; the D is unclear. Germline V CDR1 and CDR2: DFQATT, SNEGSKA (reference sequence). V was trimmed by 5 bases and J by 10 bases, leaving 12 bases between them. CDR3 size: 11 residues. CDR3 bases: TGCAGTGCTCAGTCCTACGGCGAGCAGTTCTTC. It specifies CSAQSYGEQFF.

This chain links TRBV6-5 with TRBJ1-4; 9 bases are a match to TRBD1. The CDR3 covers 15 residues. After removal of 5 bases from V and 4 bases from J, the junction contained 5 bases not matched to a gene. Germline CDR1 MNHEY, CDR2 SVGAGI. The CDR3 loop is CASSRGTGSNEKLFF. The CDR3 bases are TGTGCCAGCAGTCGCGGGACAGGGAGTAATGAAAAACTGTTTTTT.

The rearrangement joins TRBV27 to TRBJ1-2; D might be TRBD1 (5 bases). There are 19 residues in the CDR3. Trimming left V 2 bases short and J 1 base short, with 23 bases between. CDR1 MNHEY and CDR2 SMNVEV come from the germline V gene (reference sequence). CDR3: CASSLPTRAIGNVNYGYTF. In DNA, the CDR3 is TGTGCCAGCAGTTTACCGACCAGGGCCATAGGAAATGTTAACTATGGCTACACCTTC.

The V and J genes are TRBV15 and TRBJ2-5, with D possibly being TRBD1 or TRBD2 (5 bases each). Looked up from germline, CDR1 is LNHNV and CDR2 is YYDKDF (reference sequence). Trimming shortened V by 5 bases and J by 7 bases, and 23 bases separated the two germline ends. The CDR3 loop spans 16 amino acids. CDR3 nucleotides: TGTGCCACCAGCCCCCGGGACGCCGTCCCAGGAGGGACCCAGTACTTC. This gives the protein CATSPRDAVPGGTQYF. Variable domain in full (rest from reference TRBV15 and TRBJ2-5): DAMVIQNPRYQVTQFGKPVTLSCSQTLNHNVMYWYQQKSSQAPKLLFHYYDKDFNNEADTPDNFQSRRPNTSFCFLDIRSPGLGDTAMYLCATSPRDAVPGGTQYFGPGTRLLVL.

V gene TRBV5-1 combines with J gene TRBJ1-2, with D possibly being TRBD1 (5 bases). CDR3 size: 13 residues. The germline CDR1 and CDR2 sequences are SGHRS and YFSETQ. V was trimmed by 2 bases and J by 6 bases, leaving 11 bases between them. Written as DNA, the CDR3 is TGCGCCAGCAGCTTCAACGAGGGGAATGGCTACACCTTC. This codes for CASSFNEGNGYTF.

This CDR3 reads CASSLDSKSNQPQHF. CDR3 coding DNA: TGTGCCAGCAGCCTTGACAGTAAAAGCAATCAGCCCCAGCATTTT. This sequence joins TRBV6-5 and TRBJ1-5; D may be TRBD1 (5 bases). V was clipped by 6 bases and J by 1 base, with 13 bases between them. The CDR3 is made up of 15 amino acids. CDR1 is MNHEY, CDR2 SVGAGI, per germline.

The CDR3 DNA reads TGTGCCAGCAGCAGGTGGGAAACGGGGGGCACTGAAGCTTTCTTT. Translated, it gives CASSRWETGGTEAFF. The V and J genes are TRBV5-4 and TRBJ1-1; possible D gene TRBD1, 5 bases. Germline assignment: CDR1 SGHNT and CDR2 YYREEE (reference sequence). Trimming shortened V by 4 bases and J by 4 bases, and 17 bases separated the two germline ends. This CDR3 contains 15 residues.

V and J are TRBV4-1 and TRBJ1-5; D is unclear. From germline, CDR1 is MGHRA and CDR2 YSYEKL. Trimming stripped 0 bases from V and 4 bases from J, with 7 bases between. CDR3 length: 14 residues. In DNA form, the CDR3 reads TGCGCCAGCAGCCAAGAGACCATAAATCAGCCCCAGCATTTT. This translates into CASSQETINQPQHF.

This clone was found a few times. The chain couples TRBV19 to TRBJ1-5; TRBD1 is a possible D gene (6 bases). This CDR3 is 13 amino acids long. The germline V gene has CDR1 LNHDA and CDR2 SQIVND (reference sequence). V dropped 5 bases and J dropped 4 bases, with 9 bases sitting between them. CDR3 nucleotides: TGTGCCAGTAGTTTCGACAGGAATCAGCCCCAGCATTTT. Its protein product is CASSFDRNQPQHF.

The rearrangement uses TRBV5-4 and TRBJ2-2, with 10 bases lining up with TRBD1. The CDR3 consists of 15 residues. After removal of 6 bases from V and 9 bases from J, the junction contained 11 bases not matched to a gene. Germline V gene lookup returns CDR1 SGHNT and CDR2 YYREEE (reference sequence). This CDR3 is CASTDGTGAFRELFF. In nucleotides, the CDR3 is TGTGCCAGCACAGACGGGACAGGGGCTTTTCGGGAGCTGTTTTTT.

The rearrangement joins TRBV4-2 to TRBJ1-1; tentative D call: TRBD1 (5 bases). Germline CDR1 and CDR2: LGHNA and YNFKEQ. The CDR3 covers 14 residues. Trimming pared 5 bases from V and 5 bases from J, leaving 15 bases between. This CDR3 reads CASSLTGRATEAFF. Here the CDR3 DNA reads TGTGCCAGCAGCTTAACAGGCAGGGCAACTGAAGCTTTCTTT.

Concerning this clone itself: Different DNA sequences within this sample yield the same CDR3. CDR3 region: CASSLARNSPLHF. The CDR3 region has the DNA TGTGCCAGCAGCTTGGCAAGGAATTCACCCCTCCACTTT. The V gene is TRBV11-2, the J gene TRBJ1-6; D unresolved. V was pared by 3 bases and J by 7 bases, with 7 bases between. Germline V gene lookup returns CDR1 SGHAT and CDR2 FQNNGV. The CDR3 has 13 amino acids.

CDR3 bases: TGTGCCTGGAGTGTAGGTCACGATAATGAAAAACTGTTTTTT. Its translation is CAWSVGHDNEKLFF. The rearrangement joins TRBV30 to TRBJ1-4; no reliable D call. Per the germline V gene, CDR1 is GTSNPN and CDR2 is SVGIG (reference sequence). The CDR3 sequence is 14 residues long. V was cut by 0 bases and J by 4 bases, with 9 bases left in between.

This clone was seen more than once but under ten times. The chain carries TRBV18 and TRBJ1-1; D perhaps matches TRBD1 (5 bases). V was pared by 0 bases and J by 4 bases, with 12 bases between. Per the germline V gene, CDR1 is KGHSH and CDR2 is LQKENI. This CDR3 is built from 15 residues. The chain's CDR3 is CASSPPLGVSTEAFF. In nucleotides, the CDR3 is TGTGCCAGCTCACCACCTCTGGGGGTTAGCACTGAAGCTTTCTTT.

This clone was recorded only once. The chain carries TRBV10-3 and TRBJ2-1; 8 nucleotides agree with TRBD2. V lost 8 bases, J lost 5 bases, and 17 bases stayed unmatched. Germline CDR1 and CDR2: ENHRY and SYGVKD. The CDR3 runs to 17 residues. The CDR3 region has the DNA TGTGCCATCGGCAGGGGCGGAACGGGAGGGTCGGACAATGAGCAGTTCTTC. Protein sequence: CAIGRGGTGGSDNEQFF.

The J gene is TRBJ2-4, the V gene TRBV18; no clear D gene. Germline V lookup: CDR1 KGHSH, CDR2 LQKENI. This CDR3 spans 15 amino acids. With 4 bases removed from V and 0 bases from J, the gap between germline ends came to 10 bases. The CDR3 protein is CASSLVEGAKNIQYF. The CDR3 DNA reads TGTGCCAGCTCACTAGTCGAAGGAGCCAAAAACATTCAGTACTTC.

This clone was seen repeatedly, ten times or more. The same CDR3 arises from other DNA sequences in this sample as well. The J gene is TRBJ2-3, the V gene TRBV7-8; 8 bases agree with TRBD1. Unmatched junction bases numbered 4, after V lost 1 base and J lost 1 base. The CDR3 length is 16 residues. Germline V gene lookup returns CDR1 SGHVS and CDR2 FQNEAQ. CDR3 sequence: CASSLDKDRGTDTQYF. For the CDR3, the DNA is TGTGCCAGCAGCTTAGACAAGGACAGGGGCACAGATACGCAGTATTTT.

The V and J genes are TRBV19 and TRBJ2-3, with D unresolved. Germline V lookup: CDR1 LNHDA, CDR2 SQIVND (reference sequence). The length of the CDR3 is 13 residues. Trimming shortened V by 6 bases and J by 2 bases, and 9 bases separated the two germline ends. CDR3 DNA: TGTGCCAGTAGCTTCCCGAACACAGATACGCAGTATTTT. Translation: CASSFPNTDTQYF.

This clone was counted a single time. V is TRBV2 and J is TRBJ1-2, with D possibly being TRBD1 (6 bases). Per the germline V gene, CDR1 is SNHLY and CDR2 is FYNNEI. The CDR3 has 13 residues. The ends were cut back, 8 bases at V and 2 bases at J, with 12 bases in the middle. The chain's CDR3 is CASGSQGNYGYTF. CDR3 sequence (DNA): TGTGCCAGCGGGTCACAGGGAAACTATGGCTACACCTTC.

Worth noting for this clone: The sample carries other DNA sequences with the same CDR3. The chain links TRBV6-5 to TRBJ2-5; D remains unclear. Trimming removed 2 bases from V and 4 bases from J, with 2 bases in between. The CDR3 totals 11 residues. The germline gives CDR1 MNHEY, CDR2 SVGAGI. In DNA, the CDR3 is TGTGCCAGCAGTTACGGAGAGACCCAGTACTTC. Translating it yields CASSYGETQYF.

In its sample, this clone was seen once. The rearrangement links TRBV6-6 to TRBJ1-5; D is perhaps TRBD1 (5 bases). V shed 5 bases and J shed 2 bases, with 13 bases lying between them. The CDR3 has 15 residues. CDR1 and CDR2 (germline): MNHNY, SVGAGI (reference sequence). In DNA, the CDR3 is TGTGCCAGCAGTCCCAGGGAGTCAGGCAATCAGCCCCAGCATTTT. This codes for CASSPRESGNQPQHF.

J is TRBJ2-4 and V is TRBV19, with D unclear. Trimming took 1 base from V and 0 from J, leaving 10 bases between them. This CDR3 has 16 residues. Germline lookup yields CDR1 LNHDA and CDR2 SQIVND (reference sequence). The CDR3 loop reads CASSIGADLAKNIQYF. CDR3 DNA sequence: TGTGCCAGTAGTATAGGCGCGGACCTAGCCAAAAACATTCAGTACTTC.

Comments on this clone: A much larger clone is a single base away; this may be a read error. In the same sample, other DNA sequences code for this CDR3. The rearrangement joins TRBV7-2 to TRBJ2-7, with D perhaps matching TRBD2 (5 bases). Germline lookup yields CDR1 SGHTA and CDR2 FQGNSA. V lost 0 bases to trimming and J lost 3 bases, with 6 bases between them. The CDR3 totals 13 residues. CDR3 residues: CASSLAGSYEQYF. DNA for the CDR3: TGTGCCAGCAGCTTAGCGGGGAGCTACGAGCAGTACTTC.

J is TRBJ2-7 and V is TRBV10-2, with TRBD2 identical over 13 bases. Germline assignment: CDR1 WSHSY and CDR2 SAAADI. The CDR3 has 12 amino acids. As DNA, the CDR3 is TGCGCCAGCACGACTAGCGGGAGGCCAGAGAGCGTC. It encodes CASTTSGRPESV.

This chain uses TRBV28 with TRBJ2-7; 11 nucleotides agree with TRBD2. The length of the CDR3 is 14 residues. Unmatched junction bases numbered 7, after V lost 7 bases and J lost 5 bases. The V gene's germline CDR1 is MDHEN and CDR2 SYDVKM. The CDR3 here is CASIGTSGGHEQYF. CDR3 in DNA: TGTGCCAGCATTGGAACTAGCGGGGGCCACGAGCAGTACTTC.

The chain links TRBV5-1 to TRBJ1-1, with D possibly TRBD1 on 6 matching bases. V was clipped by 5 bases and J by 1 base, with 15 bases between them. The CDR3 contains 15 residues. The germline V gene has CDR1 SGHRS and CDR2 YFSETQ. The CDR3 DNA sequence: TGCGCCAGCAGGCCCGGAGGGGGGCAGAACACTGAAGCTTTCTTT. Amino acid sequence: CASRPGGGQNTEAFF.

Regarding this clone: The identical CDR3 is also encoded by other nucleotide sequences in the sample. V usage is TRBV5-1 and J usage is TRBJ2-5, with a tentative D call TRBD2 (5 bases). Per germline, CDR1 SGHRS and CDR2 YFSETQ. Trimming removed 0 bases from V and 5 bases from J, with 8 bases in between. The CDR3 has 13 amino acids. The CDR3 region is CASSLGGRETQYF. CDR3 bases: TGCGCCAGCAGCTTGGGCGGGCGGGAGACCCAGTACTTC.